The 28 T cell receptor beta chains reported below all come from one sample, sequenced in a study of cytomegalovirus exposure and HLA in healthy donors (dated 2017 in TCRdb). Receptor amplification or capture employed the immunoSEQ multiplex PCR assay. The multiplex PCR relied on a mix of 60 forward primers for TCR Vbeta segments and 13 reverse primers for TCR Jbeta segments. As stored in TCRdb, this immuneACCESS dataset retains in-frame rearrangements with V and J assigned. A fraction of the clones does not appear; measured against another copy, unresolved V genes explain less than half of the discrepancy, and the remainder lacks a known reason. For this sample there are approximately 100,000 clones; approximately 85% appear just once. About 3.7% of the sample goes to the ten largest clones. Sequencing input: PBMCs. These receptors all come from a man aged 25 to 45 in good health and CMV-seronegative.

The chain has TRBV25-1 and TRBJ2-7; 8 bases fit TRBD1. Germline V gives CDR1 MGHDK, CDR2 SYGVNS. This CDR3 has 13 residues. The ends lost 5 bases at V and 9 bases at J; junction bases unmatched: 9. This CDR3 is CASSLSGQGWQYF. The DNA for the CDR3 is TGTGCCAGCAGTCTTTCAGGACAGGGTTGGCAGTACTTC.

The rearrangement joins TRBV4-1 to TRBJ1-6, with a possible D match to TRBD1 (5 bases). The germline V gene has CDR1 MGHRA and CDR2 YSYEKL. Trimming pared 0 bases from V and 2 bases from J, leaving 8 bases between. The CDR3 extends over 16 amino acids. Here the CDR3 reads CASSQDRGTYNSPLHF. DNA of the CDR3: TGCGCCAGCAGCCAAGATCGGGGGACCTATAATTCACCCCTCCACTTT.

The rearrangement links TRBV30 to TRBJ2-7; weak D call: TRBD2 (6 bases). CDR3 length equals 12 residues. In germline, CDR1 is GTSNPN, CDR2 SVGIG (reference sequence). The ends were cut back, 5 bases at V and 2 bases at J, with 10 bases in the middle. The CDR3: CAWLGGPYEQYF. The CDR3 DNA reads TGTGCCTGGCTGGGAGGCCCCTACGAGCAGTACTTC.

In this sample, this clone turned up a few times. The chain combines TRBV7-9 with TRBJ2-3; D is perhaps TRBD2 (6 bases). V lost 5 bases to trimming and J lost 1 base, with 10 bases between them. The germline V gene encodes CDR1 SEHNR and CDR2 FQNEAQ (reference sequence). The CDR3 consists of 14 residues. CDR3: CASSQTRGTDTQYF. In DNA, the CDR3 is TGTGCCAGCAGCCAGACTAGAGGCACAGATACGCAGTATTTT.

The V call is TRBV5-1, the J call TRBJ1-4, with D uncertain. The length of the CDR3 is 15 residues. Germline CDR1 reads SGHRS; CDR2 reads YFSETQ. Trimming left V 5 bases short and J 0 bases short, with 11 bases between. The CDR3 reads CASSLGVTTNEKLFF. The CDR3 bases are TGCGCCAGCAGTTTAGGAGTGACAACTAATGAAAAACTGTTTTTT.

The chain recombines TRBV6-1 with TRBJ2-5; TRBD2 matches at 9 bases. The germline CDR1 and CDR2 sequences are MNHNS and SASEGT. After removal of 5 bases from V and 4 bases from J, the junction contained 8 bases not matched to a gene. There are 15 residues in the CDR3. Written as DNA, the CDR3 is TGTGCCAGCAGTCCTTGGCGGGGGGGCCTAGAGACCCAGTACTTC. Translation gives CASSPWRGGLETQYF.

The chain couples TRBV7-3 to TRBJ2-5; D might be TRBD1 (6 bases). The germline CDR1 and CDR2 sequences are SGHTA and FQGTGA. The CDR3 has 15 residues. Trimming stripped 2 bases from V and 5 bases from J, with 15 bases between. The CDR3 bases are TGTGCCAGCAGCTTATCACACAGGGTTGCTGAGACCCAGTACTTC. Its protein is CASSLSHRVAETQYF. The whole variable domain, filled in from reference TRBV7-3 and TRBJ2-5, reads GAGVSQTPSNKVTEKGKYVELRCDPISGHTALYWYRQSLGQGPEFLIYFQGTGAADDSGLPNDRFFAVRPEGSVSTLKIQRTERGDSAVYLCASSLSHRVAETQYFGPGTRLLVL.

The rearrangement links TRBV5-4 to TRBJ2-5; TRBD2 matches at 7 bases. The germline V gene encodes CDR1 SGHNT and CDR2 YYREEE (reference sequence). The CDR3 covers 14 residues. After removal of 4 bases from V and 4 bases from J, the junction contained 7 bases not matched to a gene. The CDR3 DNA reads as TGTGCCAGCAGCAACTTCTCGGGGGGAGAGACCCAGTACTTC. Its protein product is CASSNFSGGETQYF.

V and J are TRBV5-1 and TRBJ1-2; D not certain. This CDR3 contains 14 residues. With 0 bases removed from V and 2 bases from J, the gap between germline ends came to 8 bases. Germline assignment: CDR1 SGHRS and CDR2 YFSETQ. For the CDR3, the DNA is TGCGCCAGCAGCTTGGACACTAGAAACTATGGCTACACCTTC. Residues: CASSLDTRNYGYTF.

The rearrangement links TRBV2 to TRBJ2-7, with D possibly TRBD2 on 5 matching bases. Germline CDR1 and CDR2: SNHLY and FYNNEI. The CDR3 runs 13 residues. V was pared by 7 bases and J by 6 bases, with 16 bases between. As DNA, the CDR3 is TGTGCCAGCACCAGCGCAGCGGCCCTCGAGCAGTACTTC. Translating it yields CASTSAAALEQYF. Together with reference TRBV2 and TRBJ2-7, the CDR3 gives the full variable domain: EPEVTQTPSHQVTQMGQEVILRCVPISNHLYFYWYRQILGQKVEFLVSFYNNEISEKSEIFDDQFSVERPDGSNFTLKIRSTKLEDSAMYFCASTSAAALEQYFGPGTRLTVT.

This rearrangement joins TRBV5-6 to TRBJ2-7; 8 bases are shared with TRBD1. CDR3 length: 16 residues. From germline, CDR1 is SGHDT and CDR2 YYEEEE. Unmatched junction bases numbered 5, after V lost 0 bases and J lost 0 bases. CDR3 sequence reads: CASSLGGQGSSYEQYF. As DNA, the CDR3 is TGTGCCAGCAGCTTGGGTGGACAGGGTAGCTCCTACGAGCAGTACTTC.

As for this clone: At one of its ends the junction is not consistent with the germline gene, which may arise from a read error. CDR3 amino acids: CASREGTGNFYEQYF. The CDR3 coding sequence is TGTGCCAGCAGGGAAGGGACAGGGAATTTCTACGAGCAGTACTTC. The chain couples TRBV6-1 to TRBJ2-7; TRBD1 matches 9 bases. The CDR3 is 15 amino acids. Germline-derived CDR1 and CDR2 are MNHNS and SASEGT.

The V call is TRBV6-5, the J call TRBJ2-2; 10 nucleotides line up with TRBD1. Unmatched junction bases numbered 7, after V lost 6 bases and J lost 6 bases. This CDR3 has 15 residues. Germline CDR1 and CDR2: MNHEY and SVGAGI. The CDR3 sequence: CASRERTGGAGELFF. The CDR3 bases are TGTGCCAGCAGGGAACGGACAGGGGGGGCCGGGGAGCTGTTTTTT.

The CDR3 here is CASSRGSSYEQYF. CDR3 bases: TGTGCCAGCAGTAGGGGCAGCTCCTACGAGCAGTACTTC. The rearrangement links TRBV6-5 to TRBJ2-5, with D perhaps matching TRBD1 (5 bases). The DNA matches TRBJ2-7 better at its end, which makes the J call doubtful. Germline CDR1 is MNHEY and CDR2 is SVGAGI. This CDR3 has 13 residues.

CDR3 coding DNA: TGTGCCAGCATGAGGCAGGGGGCGGACACTGAAGCTTTCTTT. It translates to CASMRQGADTEAFF. V and J are TRBV2 and TRBJ1-1; 8 bases map to TRBD1. Germline CDR1 is SNHLY and CDR2 is FYNNEI. The CDR3 has 14 residues. Trimming at V came to 7 bases and at J to 3 bases, leaving 7 bases not matched to a gene.

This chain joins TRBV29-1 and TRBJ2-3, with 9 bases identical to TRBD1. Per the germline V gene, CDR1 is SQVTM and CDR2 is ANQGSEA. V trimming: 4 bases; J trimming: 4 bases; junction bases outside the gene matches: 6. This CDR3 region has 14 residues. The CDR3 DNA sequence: TGCAGCGTTGCGAGGACAGGGGCTTCAGATACGCAGTATTTT. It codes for CSVARTGASDTQYF.

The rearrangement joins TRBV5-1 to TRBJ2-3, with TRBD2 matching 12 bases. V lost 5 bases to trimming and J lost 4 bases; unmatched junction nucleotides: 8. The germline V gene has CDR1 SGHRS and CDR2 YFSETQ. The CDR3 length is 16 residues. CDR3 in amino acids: CASSPRLAGAADTQYF. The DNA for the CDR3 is TGCGCCAGCAGTCCTCGACTAGCGGGGGCAGCAGATACGCAGTATTTT. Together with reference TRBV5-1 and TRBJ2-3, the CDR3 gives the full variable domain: KAGVTQTPRYLIKTRGQQVTLSCSPISGHRSVSWYQQTPGQGLQFLFEYFSETQRNKGNFPGRFSGRQFSNSRSEMNVSTLELGDSALYLCASSPRLAGAADTQYFGPGTRLTVL.

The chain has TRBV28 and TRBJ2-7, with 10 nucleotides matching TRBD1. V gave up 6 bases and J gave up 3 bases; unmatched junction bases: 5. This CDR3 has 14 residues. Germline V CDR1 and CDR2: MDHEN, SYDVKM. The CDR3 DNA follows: TGTGCCAGCAGAAGGACAGGGGGAAGCTACGAGCAGTACTTC. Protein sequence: CASRRTGGSYEQYF.

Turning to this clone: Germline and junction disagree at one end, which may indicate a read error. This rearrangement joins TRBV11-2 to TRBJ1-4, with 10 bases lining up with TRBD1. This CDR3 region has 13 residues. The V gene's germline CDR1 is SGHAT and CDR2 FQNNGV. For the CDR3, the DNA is TGTGCCAGCAGCTTAGGTGGGACAGGGGTCCTTGTTTTT. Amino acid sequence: CASSLGGTGVLVF.

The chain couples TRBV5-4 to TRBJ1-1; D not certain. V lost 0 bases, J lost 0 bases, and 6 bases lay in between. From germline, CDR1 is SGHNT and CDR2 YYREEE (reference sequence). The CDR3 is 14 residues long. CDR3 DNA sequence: TGTGCCAGCAGCTTGGACAGACTGAACACTGAAGCTTTCTTT. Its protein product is CASSLDRLNTEAFF.

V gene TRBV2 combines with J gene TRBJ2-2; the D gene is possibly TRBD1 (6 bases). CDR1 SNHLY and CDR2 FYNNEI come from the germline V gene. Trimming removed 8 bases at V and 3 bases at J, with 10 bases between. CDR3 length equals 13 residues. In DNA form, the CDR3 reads TGTGCCAGCCGGGACACTTACACCGGGGAGCTGTTTTTT. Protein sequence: CASRDTYTGELFF.

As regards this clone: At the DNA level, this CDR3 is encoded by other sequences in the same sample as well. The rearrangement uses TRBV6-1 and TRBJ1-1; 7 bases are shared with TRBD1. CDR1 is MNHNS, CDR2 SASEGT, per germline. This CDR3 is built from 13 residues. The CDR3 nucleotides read TGTGCTACAACGACAGGGTGGAACACTGAAGCTTTCTTT. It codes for CATTTGWNTEAFF.

The chain's CDR3 is CASSYRTGGMTDTQYF. The CDR3 nucleotides read TGTGCCAGCAGCTATCGGACAGGGGGCATGACAGATACGCAGTATTTT. This chain links TRBV9 with TRBJ2-3; 11 nucleotides align to TRBD1. Losses at the gene ends were 4 bases for V and 3 bases for J; bases not matched to a gene: 7. The germline V gene encodes CDR1 SGDLS and CDR2 YYNGEE. The CDR3 is 16 amino acids.

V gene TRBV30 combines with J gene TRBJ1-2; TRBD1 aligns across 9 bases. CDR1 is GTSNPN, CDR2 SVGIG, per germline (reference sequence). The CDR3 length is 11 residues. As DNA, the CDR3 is TGTGTCAGACAGGGGGACTATGGCTACACCTTC. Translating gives CVRQGDYGYTF.

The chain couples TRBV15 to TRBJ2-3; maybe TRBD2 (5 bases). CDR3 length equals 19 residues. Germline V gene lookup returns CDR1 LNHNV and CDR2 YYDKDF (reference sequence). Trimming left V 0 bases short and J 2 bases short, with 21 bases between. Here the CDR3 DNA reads TGTGCCACCAGCAGAGATTACAACATCAGGACGACTAACACAGATACGCAGTATTTT. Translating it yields CATSRDYNIRTTNTDTQYF.

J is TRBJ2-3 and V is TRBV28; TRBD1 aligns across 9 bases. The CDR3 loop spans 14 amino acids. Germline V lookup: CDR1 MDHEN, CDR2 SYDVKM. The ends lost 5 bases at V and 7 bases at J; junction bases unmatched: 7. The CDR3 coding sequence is TGTGCCAGCAGTCCCACGGGACAGGGATATACGCAGTATTTT. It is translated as CASSPTGQGYTQYF.

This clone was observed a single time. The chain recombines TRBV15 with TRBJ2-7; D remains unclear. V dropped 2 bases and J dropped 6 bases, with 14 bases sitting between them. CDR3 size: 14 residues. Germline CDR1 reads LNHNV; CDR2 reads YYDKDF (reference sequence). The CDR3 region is CATSRKSSWSEQYF. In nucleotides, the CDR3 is TGTGCCACCAGCAGAAAAAGTAGCTGGAGCGAGCAGTACTTC.

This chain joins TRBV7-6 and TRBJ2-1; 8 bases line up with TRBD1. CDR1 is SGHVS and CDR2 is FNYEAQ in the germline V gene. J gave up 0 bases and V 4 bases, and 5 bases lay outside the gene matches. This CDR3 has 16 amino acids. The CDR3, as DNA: TGTGCCAGCAGCTCGGGACAGGCGAGCTCCTACAATGAGCAGTTCTTC. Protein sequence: CASSSGQASSYNEQFF.